The rows below give T cell receptor beta chains drawn from one sample of a study of CD8 T cells in Susac syndrome. A single record per CDR3 protein comes from TCRdb applying MiXCR to the immunoSEQ multiplex PCR reads. The profile covers about 180,000 distinct CDR3 sequences, with around 94% appearing a single time and 0.1% to 0.13% taken by the ten largest. The sequencing sample was made of CD4+ T cells from PBMCs. Every receptor here comes from a human donor with Susac syndrome. CDR3s include the opening cysteine and the closing phenylalanine or tryptophan.

J	V	CDR3
TRBJ2-5	TRBV6-1	CASRPPTQETQYF
TRBJ1-2	TRBV30	CAWSGEGYGYTF
TRBJ1-5	TRBV28	CASSLQGAYQPQHF
TRBJ2-3	TRBV20-1	CSAREGLDTQYF
TRBJ2-5	TRBV20-1	CSARRGMETQYF
TRBJ2-1	TRBV5-4	CASSLDGGGGLRSEQFF
TRBJ1-1	TRBV30	CAWGGQVNTEAFF
TRBJ2-3	TRBV7-2	CASSFGPSMGIDTQYF
TRBJ1-6	TRBV20-1	CSARDQEGSSPLHF
TRBJ2-5	TRBV20-1	CSATGTVVEATQYF
TRBJ2-5	TRBV5-1	CASRDGQLQETQYF
TRBJ2-7	TRBV6-1	CASSLAGAYDYEQYF
TRBJ2-5	TRBV28	CATDLDSTQETQYF
TRBJ2-3	TRBV7-9	CASSLGPTGDTQYF
TRBJ1-5	TRBV15	CATSTIRNQPQHF
TRBJ2-1	TRBV5-4	CASSYEGLTGPTYNEQFF
TRBJ2-7	TRBV15	CATSREPRGGSSYEQYF
TRBJ2-7	TRBV19	CANRGAGDISYEQYF
TRBJ2-7	TRBV14	CASSHNFEQYF